Below, 32 T cell receptor beta chains from the same sample are listed, as sequenced in a study of CD4 T cell repertoires in COVID-19 (dated by TCRdb to the early 2020s). The library was obtained by the immunoSEQ multiplex PCR assay. This is the immuneACCESS table as TCRdb keeps it, with only in-frame sequences that have V and J called. A part of the clones is gone; compared with another copy, unresolved V genes explain less than half, and the rest is unexplained. Across this sample there are about 75,000 clones, with 80% to 90% seen only once. Together, the top ten hold roughly 0.6% of the sample. Taken with the paper, the label for time point translates to: sample from a COVID-19-recovered individual after infection. The specimen comprised CD4+ T cells from peripheral blood, sampled after recovery from COVID-19. The source is a human donor who had COVID-19.

This clone was found once. The CDR3, as DNA: TGCAGCGTGAGGGAGACTAGCGCCAACGAGCAGTACTTC. Protein: CSVRETSANEQYF. The chain has TRBV29-1 and TRBJ2-7; 8 nucleotides align to TRBD2. This CDR3 contains 13 residues. CDR1 and CDR2 (germline): SQVTM, ANQGSEA. Unmatched junction bases numbered 9, after V lost 6 bases and J lost 5 bases.

This chain connects TRBV12-2 to TRBJ2-1. TRBV12-2 counts as a pseudogene. This CDR3 has 21 residues. In DNA form, the CDR3 reads TGTGCAAGTTGGCGAGGAATTTGTAGGGAGAGCGAAAGGGGCCGATACAATGAGCAGTTCTTC. Translated, it gives CASWRGICRESERGRYNEQFF.

There are a few counts of this clone. This chain uses TRBV30 with TRBJ1-4; maybe TRBD1 (5 bases). The length of the CDR3 is 15 residues. V was shortened by 5 bases and J by 1 base, with 14 bases between the two germline ends. Germline-derived CDR1 and CDR2 are GTSNPN and SVGIG (reference sequence). CDR3 residues: CAWAGTALTNEKLFF. DNA of the CDR3: TGTGCCTGGGCCGGGACGGCATTAACTAATGAAAAACTGTTTTTT.

The gene calls are TRBV3-1 (or the pseudogene TRBV3-2) and TRBJ2-4; D may be TRBD2 (6 bases). The CDR3 has 15 residues. The V gene lost 0 bases and the J gene lost 6 bases, with 12 bases spanning the gap. Germline V gene data show CDR1 as LGHDT and CDR2 as YNNKEL (reference sequence). CDR3 bases: TGTGCCAGCAGCCAAGATGCGGGCGGGACAAACATTCAGTACTTC. Its translation is CASSQDAGGTNIQYF.

The chain links TRBV5-8 to TRBJ2-7; D is uncertain. V was shortened by 0 bases and J by 0 bases, with 7 bases between the two germline ends. The CDR3 extends over 14 amino acids. Germline lookup yields CDR1 SGHTS and CDR2 YDEGEE. The CDR3 bases are TGTGCCAGCAGCTTGGGACCTAGCTCCTACGAGCAGTACTTC. It specifies CASSLGPSSYEQYF.

The genes are TRBV6-5 and TRBJ2-3, with D perhaps matching TRBD2 (7 bases). Germline assignment: CDR1 MNHEY and CDR2 SVGAGI. V lost 2 bases and J lost 2, with 11 bases in between. CDR3 length: 15 residues. The CDR3 sequence is CASSYGGAVTDTQYF. The CDR3 nucleotides are TGTGCCAGCAGTTACGGGGGGGCCGTCACAGATACGCAGTATTTT.

This chain joins TRBV3-1 (or the pseudogene TRBV3-2) and TRBJ1-1, with D unclear. Trimming pared 1 base from V and 1 base from J, leaving 7 bases between. This CDR3 spans 14 amino acids. Germline V gene sequence: CDR1 LGHDT, CDR2 YNNKEL (reference sequence). CDR3 coding DNA: TGTGCCAGCAGCCAAGGACGGACGAACACTGAAGCTTTCTTT. Translating it yields CASSQGRTNTEAFF.

V gene TRBV9 combines with J gene TRBJ2-6, with D perhaps assigned TRBD1 or TRBD2 (6 bases each). This CDR3 has 22 amino acids. V lost 0 bases and J 1 base, leaving 26 bases between the germline ends. Germline V gene sequence: CDR1 SGDLS, CDR2 YYNGEE. CDR3 nucleotides: TGTGCCAGCAGCGTAGAGGGGGGACAAACCGGGAATTCCCGATCTGGGGCCAACGTCCTGACTTTC. Translation gives CASSVEGGQTGNSRSGANVLTF.

CDR3 sequence: CASSLGLAGGYTDTQYF. For the CDR3, the DNA is TGCGCCAGCAGCTTGGGCCTAGCGGGGGGATACACAGATACGCAGTATTTT. The chain couples TRBV5-1 to TRBJ2-3, with TRBD2 identical over 11 bases. This CDR3 spans 17 amino acids. The J segment lost 2 bases and the V segment lost 0 bases, leaving 5 bases of the junction unmatched. Per germline, CDR1 SGHRS and CDR2 YFSETQ.

This chain connects TRBV30 to TRBJ1-1, with a weak D call TRBD1 (5 bases). Germline-derived CDR1 and CDR2 are GTSNPN and SVGIG (reference sequence). This CDR3 spans 13 amino acids. The ends were cut back, 5 bases at V and 0 bases at J, with 10 bases in the middle. Written as DNA, the CDR3 is TGTGCCTGGGGTAGAGGGGTGAACACTGAAGCTTTCTTT. This encodes CAWGRGVNTEAFF.

This clone was observed a single time. The CDR3 region is CASSLQGEVNYGYTF. The CDR3 nucleotides are TGCGCCAGCAGCCTACAGGGGGAGGTCAACTATGGCTACACCTTC. The chain has TRBV10-2 and TRBJ1-2, with TRBD1 identical over 8 bases. The CDR3 loop spans 15 amino acids. Germline CDR1 WSHSY, CDR2 SAAADI. The V and J ends lost 6 bases and 2 bases, in that order; junction bases with no gene match: 8.

The gene calls are TRBV10-3 and TRBJ2-7, with D perhaps matching TRBD1 (5 bases). The CDR3 extends over 13 amino acids. Germline CDR1 ENHRY, CDR2 SYGVKD. The germline V and J ends were trimmed by 3 bases and 0 bases, with 6 bases remaining between them. CDR3 nucleotide sequence: TGTGCCATCAGTGACAGGGCCTCCTACGAGCAGTACTTC. Translated: CAISDRASYEQYF.

The V gene is TRBV29-1, the J gene TRBJ1-1, with 7 bases that match TRBD1. Germline CDR1 and CDR2: SQVTM and ANQGSEA. This CDR3 has 13 residues. The J segment lost 4 bases and the V segment lost 3 bases, leaving 5 bases of the junction unmatched. The CDR3 bases are TGCAGCGTTGAGGAGGGGGCGAGCACTGAAGCTTTCTTT. Residues: CSVEEGASTEAFF.

The genes are TRBV5-1 and TRBJ2-1, with TRBD2 matching 10 bases. V gave up 0 bases and J gave up 6 bases; unmatched junction bases: 3. Germline V CDR1 and CDR2: SGHRS, YFSETQ. The CDR3 length is 15 residues. This CDR3 is CASSLDLAGGNEQFF. In DNA, the CDR3 is TGCGCCAGCAGCTTGGATTTAGCGGGAGGCAATGAGCAGTTCTTC.

The V call is TRBV6-1, the J call TRBJ1-5; D unclear. Trimming removed 2 bases from V and 2 bases from J, with 10 bases in between. The CDR3 covers 15 residues. Germline V gene data show CDR1 as MNHNS and CDR2 as SASEGT. The CDR3 is CASSERRDGNQPQHF. In DNA, the CDR3 is TGTGCCAGCAGTGAAAGGCGCGATGGCAATCAGCCCCAGCATTTT.

The chain links TRBV3-1 (or the pseudogene TRBV3-2) to TRBJ2-1, with 9 bases lining up with TRBD1. Germline CDR1 and CDR2: LGHDT and YNNKEL (reference sequence). The CDR3 is 14 amino acids. V shed 4 bases and J 4 bases; nucleotides not matched to a gene: 2. The CDR3 DNA follows: TGTGCCAGCAGCCCTGGGACAGGGTACAATGAGCAGTTCTTC. Translated: CASSPGTGYNEQFF.

CDR3 bases: TGTGCCAGCTCACCACCAAACCGGAGGGGAGGGACCGGGGAGCTGTTTTTT. Translating it yields CASSPPNRRGGTGELFF. The V gene is TRBV18, the J gene TRBJ2-2; 7 nucleotides agree with TRBD2. The V gene end was trimmed by 0 bases and the J gene end by 5 bases; junction bases not matched to a gene: 9. The germline CDR1 and CDR2 sequences are KGHSH and LQKENI. This CDR3 comprises 17 residues.

The CDR3 here is CASSDNYGYTF. CDR3 in DNA: TGTGCCAGCAGTGATAACTATGGCTACACCTTC. The rearrangement joins TRBV6-1 to TRBJ1-2; D gene uncertain. Trimming removed 3 bases from V and 1 base from J, with 0 bases in between. Germline V gene sequence: CDR1 MNHNS, CDR2 SASEGT. The CDR3 runs to 11 residues.

The chain is built from TRBV28 and TRBJ1-2; 12 nucleotides align to TRBD1. V was pared by 2 bases and J by 5 bases, with 6 bases of the junction left unmatched. Per germline, CDR1 MDHEN and CDR2 SYDVKM. This CDR3 is built from 16 residues. This chain's CDR3 is CASSLGGTGGWYGYTF. The CDR3 nucleotides read TGTGCCAGCAGTTTAGGTGGGACAGGGGGCTGGTATGGCTACACCTTC.

This chain links TRBV20-1 with TRBJ2-2; D call uncertain. The CDR3 spans 11 residues. CDR1 DFQATT and CDR2 SNEGSKA come from the germline V gene (reference sequence). With 5 bases removed from V and 3 bases from J, the gap between germline ends came to 4 bases. Here the CDR3 reads CSASDTGELFF. The CDR3 DNA reads as TGCAGTGCTTCCGACACCGGGGAGCTGTTTTTT.

This sequence joins TRBV5-1 and TRBJ2-2; D not certain. Germline assignment: CDR1 SGHRS and CDR2 YFSETQ. CDR3 length: 16 amino acids. V lost 0 bases, J lost 2 bases, and 11 bases lay in between. Here the CDR3 DNA reads TGCGCCAGCAGCTTGGCCGCCGCTACCAACACCGGGGAGCTGTTTTTT. Residues: CASSLAAATNTGELFF.

This chain connects TRBV7-9 to TRBJ2-3, with 7 bases identical to TRBD2. This CDR3 region has 12 residues. The trim removed 5 bases at V and 9 bases at J, leaving 5 bases unmatched. Germline values: CDR1 SEHNR, CDR2 FQNEAQ (reference sequence). The CDR3 coding sequence is TGTGCCAGCAGCGCGGGGGAGACAACGCAGTATTTT. This encodes CASSAGETTQYF.

The genes are TRBV30 and TRBJ1-2, with D maybe TRBD1 (5 bases). Germline V CDR1 and CDR2: GTSNPN, SVGIG (reference sequence). This CDR3 spans 12 amino acids. Trimming removed 2 bases at V and 8 bases at J, with 12 bases between. The CDR3 loop reads CAWSSTVGGYTF. CDR3 coding DNA: TGTGCCTGGAGTTCGACAGTGGGAGGCTACACCTTC.

The V gene is TRBV6-1, the J gene TRBJ1-1; D is undetermined. CDR3 size: 12 residues. V lost 1 base, J lost 11 bases, and 11 bases lay in between. Germline-derived CDR1 and CDR2 are MNHNS and SASEGT. CDR3 in amino acids: CASSEDTRAAFF. Here the CDR3 DNA reads TGTGCCAGCAGTGAAGACACTCGGGCGGCTTTCTTT.

V and J are TRBV4-1 and TRBJ2-2; D is perhaps TRBD1 (6 bases). The V and J ends lost 0 bases and 2 bases respectively, with 13 bases between them. CDR1 MGHRA and CDR2 YSYEKL come from the germline V gene. The CDR3 runs 17 residues. The CDR3 is CASSQDRGRFNTGELFF. CDR3 coding DNA: TGCGCCAGCAGCCAAGACAGGGGCCGTTTTAACACCGGGGAGCTGTTTTTT.

The chain combines TRBV21-1 with TRBJ1-5; the D call TRBD1 from the table was never checked on the DNA. TRBV21-1 is flagged as a pseudogene. The CDR3 length is 14 residues. The CDR3 sequence is CASSKAGHQGPQHF. CDR3 bases: TGTGCCAGCAGCAAAGCGGGCCACCAGGGGCCCCAGCATTTT.

The chain employs TRBV6-5 and TRBJ1-2, with 7 nucleotides matching TRBD1. The length of the CDR3 is 13 residues. Germline CDR1 MNHEY, CDR2 SVGAGI. The J segment lost 7 bases and the V segment lost 6 bases, leaving 8 bases of the junction unmatched. CDR3 sequence: CASSASQGSGYTF. The CDR3 bases are TGTGCCAGCAGCGCCTCACAGGGGTCTGGCTACACCTTC.

The chain uses TRBV7-2 and TRBJ2-7; D perhaps matches TRBD2 (7 bases). CDR3 size: 17 residues. Germline V gene data show CDR1 as SGHTA and CDR2 as FQGNSA. The ends were cut back, 4 bases at V and 4 bases at J, with 23 bases in the middle. CDR3 coding DNA: TGTGCCAGCAGCTCAGGAGGGGGGAGCGGGGTATGGTACGAGCAGTACTTC. It codes for CASSSGGGSGVWYEQYF.

The chain joins TRBV4-2 to TRBJ1-3; D not certain. V was clipped by 4 bases and J by 5 bases, with 21 bases between them. From germline, CDR1 is LGHNA and CDR2 YNFKEQ. The CDR3 extends over 17 amino acids. Written as DNA, the CDR3 is TGTGCCAGCAGCCCGAGGGTGGGAGTAGGTTGGAGAAACACCATATATTTT. Translated: CASSPRVGVGWRNTIYF.

This chain uses TRBV5-1 with TRBJ2-5; weak D call: TRBD1 (6 bases). This CDR3 region has 16 residues. Between the trimmed V and J ends, which lost 4 bases and 2 bases, there was a span of 18 bases. Germline loops: CDR1 SGHRS, CDR2 YFSETQ. The DNA of the CDR3 is TGCGCCAGCAGCGTTGGACCCTTGGGGGCACAAGAGACCCAGTACTTC. Translated, it gives CASSVGPLGAQETQYF.

The gene calls are TRBV7-6 and TRBJ2-1; 13 nucleotides match TRBD2. V was clipped by 8 bases and J by 6 bases; unmatched bases: 7. This CDR3 is 15 amino acids long. The V gene's germline CDR1 is SGHVS and CDR2 FNYEAQ. The CDR3 DNA follows: TGTGCCAGCTCTACCGGGACTAGCGGGGTCAATGAGCAGTTCTTC. It is translated as CASSTGTSGVNEQFF.

This chain links TRBV5-1 with TRBJ2-1; 10 positions match TRBD2. The CDR3 length is 16 residues. Trimming cost V 5 bases and J 6 bases; bases outside gene matches: 11. Germline V CDR1 and CDR2: SGHRS, YFSETQ. The CDR3 bases are TGCGCCAGCAGAGCCCTCGAGAGCGGGGGGGCCAATGAGCAGTTCTTC. Translation: CASRALESGGANEQFF.